A selection of T cell receptor beta chains follows, all from one sample in a study of cytomegalovirus exposure and HLA in healthy donors. Libraries were prepared by immunoSEQ multiplex PCR; TCRdb keeps only in-frame clonotypes and omits some of them. The sample includes about 140,000 clones, about three quarters of them seen just once. The source material was PBMCs. The source is a young woman in good health and CMV-seronegative. Both conserved end residues are part of each CDR3. Fields, in order: D gene, J gene, V gene, clone size, CDR3 DNA, CDR3 protein. The D gene is left open where the match is weak. Expanded clones get a size class; other rows say once, few or many, or leave the size out.

>-|TRBJ1-2|TRBV2|-
TGTGCCAGCAGGGGTCAGGTCCTTACTAACTATGGCTACACCTTC
CASRGQVLTNYGYTF
>TRBD2|TRBJ2-2|TRBV11-2|-
TGTGCCAGCAGCCCGACTAGCGGGGGGGTCACCGGGGAGCTGTTTTTT
CASSPTSGGVTGELFF
>TRBD2|TRBJ2-3|TRBV6-1|-
TGTGCCAGTAGCGGGAGTATTGATACGCAGTATTTT
CASSGSIDTQYF
>TRBD2|TRBJ2-5|TRBV5-1|few
TGCGCCAGCAGCCTCGGGACTAGCGGGGGGGGCGGCGGAGAGACCCAGTACTTC
CASSLGTSGGGGGETQYF
>-|TRBJ1-2|TRBV9|-
TGTGCCAGCAGCGCAAGATTGAGTGGCTACACCTTC
CASSARLSGYTF
>-|TRBJ1-2|TRBV5-1|-
TGCGCCAGCAGCTTGGACAGAAGCGGCTACACCTTC
CASSLDRSGYTF
>TRBD2|TRBJ2-7|TRBV4-2|few
TGTGCCAGCAGCCAAGATCCGACTAGCGGGCAATACGAGCAGTACTTC
CASSQDPTSGQYEQYF
>TRBD1|TRBJ2-6|TRBV5-1|-
TGCGCCAGCAGCAGAGGGCAGGGGGCGAGCTCTGGGGCCAACGTCCTGACTTTC
CASSRGQGASSGANVLTF
>TRBD1|TRBJ1-2|TRBV18|-
TGTGCCAGCTCACCGTTACCTCCCCCCGGACAGGGGGCATCTATGAACTATGGCTACACCTTC
CASSPLPPPGQGASMNYGYTF
>TRBD2|TRBJ2-7|TRBV5-4|-
TGTGCCAGCAGCTCAATCCAAGCGGGAGGGCCAATCGAGCAGTACTTC
CASSSIQAGGPIEQYF
>-|TRBJ2-2|TRBV6-1|-
TGTGCCAGCAGTCGACAGTTTGACACCGGGGAGCTGTTTTTT
CASSRQFDTGELFF
>-|TRBJ1-4|TRBV5-1|-
TGCGCCAGCAGCTTGGGATTCGGGGAGGAAAAACTGTTTTTT
CASSLGFGEEKLFF
>TRBD1|TRBJ1-6|TRBV25-1|-
TGTGCCAGCAGTGATTGGACAGGGGGCTCTAGCTCACCCCTCCACTTT
CASSDWTGGSSSPLHF
>-|TRBJ2-5|TRBV4-1|-
TGCGCCAGCAGCCAAGAAGGCAGGGGAAGAGAGACCCAGTACTTC
CASSQEGRGRETQYF
>-|TRBJ2-5|TRBV7-2|once
TGTGCCAGCAGCTTATATCAGGGTCCGTCGGAGACCCAGTACTTC
CASSLYQGPSETQYF
>-|TRBJ2-5|TRBV18|-
TGTGCCAGCTCGGCGGGAGAGACCCAGTACTTC
CASSAGETQYF
>TRBD1|TRBJ2-7|TRBV7-9|-
TGTGCCAGCGCATCCCGGACAGGGACCTACGAGCAGTACTTC
CASASRTGTYEQYF
>TRBD1|TRBJ1-5|TRBV29-1|-
TGCAGCGTTGAGGGTCCGGACAGGGGATCTCAGCCCCAGCATTTT
CSVEGPDRGSQPQHF
>TRBD1|TRBJ1-3|TRBV28|-
TGTGCCAGCAGTTCCCTGACAGGGTTGACCTCTGGAAACACCATATATTTT
CASSSLTGLTSGNTIYF
>-|TRBJ2-3|TRBV7-6|-
TGTGCCAGCAGCCAAAGCACAGATACGCAGTATTTT
CASSQSTDTQYF
>-|TRBJ1-3|TRBV6-6|-
TGTGCCAGCAGCCCCGCGGATGGAAACACCATATATTTT
CASSPADGNTIYF
>-|TRBJ2-2|TRBV5-1|-
TGCGCCAGCAGCTTGGTACAAGCGAACACCGGGGAGCTGTTTTTT
CASSLVQANTGELFF
>TRBD1|TRBJ1-1|TRBV5-1|few
TGCGCCAGCAGCTCGACAGGGGTGAACACTGAAGCTTTCTTT
CASSSTGVNTEAFF
>-|TRBJ1-3|TRBV7-8|once
TGTGCCAGCAGCACCTCATTGAGCTCTGGAAACACCATATATTTT
CASSTSLSSGNTIYF
>TRBD1|TRBJ2-1|TRBV5-1|once
TGCGCCACCGGTTCGGGACAGGGAATCTATGAGCAGTTCTTC
CATGSGQGIYEQFF
>TRBD1|TRBJ1-4|TRBV5-1|few
TGCGCCAGCAGCCCAGGGGGCGCAGATGAAAAACTGTTTTTT
CASSPGGADEKLFF
>TRBD1|TRBJ1-2|TRBV5-5|few
TGTGCCAGCAGCTTGGCGCCGGGACAGGGGGCTTTGGGCTACACCTTC
CASSLAPGQGALGYTF
>TRBD2|TRBJ2-3|TRBV29-1|-
TGCAGCGTCCGCCCTGGGGCTAGCGGGGGGGCCCCTGTCACAGATACGCAGTATTTT
CSVRPGASGGAPVTDTQYF
>-|TRBJ1-4|TRBV7-8|few
TGTGCCAGCAGCTTAGATATTGGACAGCCTAATGAAAAACTGTTTTTT
CASSLDIGQPNEKLFF
>-|TRBJ1-1|TRBV27|once
TGTGCCAGCAGCCTAAGGGCCGGGAGAGGTGAAGCTTTCTTT
CASSLRAGRGEAFF
>TRBD1|TRBJ1-2|TRBV7-9|few
TGTGCCAGCAGCTCACAGACAGGGGGCGGGGGTGGCTACACCTTC
CASSSQTGGGGGYTF
>-|TRBJ1-1|TRBV6-5|-
TGTGCCAGCAGACGCAGGAGGGATTTGAACACTGAAGCTTTCTTT
CASRRRRDLNTEAFF
>TRBD1|TRBJ2-2|TRBV28|-
TGTGCCAGCAGGGGACAGGCCAACACCGGGGAGCTGTTTTTT
CASRGQANTGELFF
>TRBD2|TRBJ2-6|TRBV13|few
TGTGCCAGCGGACTAGCCCCCAGTGGAGGGGCCAACGTCCTGACTTTC
CASGLAPSGGANVLTF
>-|TRBJ1-6|TRBV5-1|-
TGCGCCAGCAGCCAAACGACGGGGTCTAATTCACCCCTCCACTTT
CASSQTTGSNSPLHF
>TRBD1|TRBJ2-2|TRBV10-1|-
TGCGCCAGCAGTGAGTCCCAGACAGGGTACACCGGGGAGCTGTTTTTT
CASSESQTGYTGELFF
>-|TRBJ2-2|TRBV7-8|-
TGTGCCAGCAGCTTAAGCGGTACCGGGGAGCTGTTTTTT
CASSLSGTGELFF
>-|TRBJ2-5|TRBV21-1|-
TGTGCCAGCAGCAAAATAAGCGGGTCCGAGACCCAGTACTTC
CASSKISGSETQYF
>-|TRBJ1-3|TRBV29-1|-
TGCAGCGTACGATCTGAGGAGAGGGATCTCTCTGGAAACACCATATATTTT
CSVRSEERDLSGNTIYF
>-|TRBJ2-5|TRBV7-2|few
TGTGCCAGCAGCCCAACAGGGCTTTGGTCCCAGTACTTC
CASSPTGLWSQYF
>-|TRBJ1-2|TRBV4-1|-
TGCGCCAGCAGCCAAGACTTCGGGACAAGCTATGGCTACACCTTC
CASSQDFGTSYGYTF
>TRBD1|TRBJ2-4|TRBV6-6|-
TGTGCCAGCAGCCCAGGGGGTAGACAGGACTGGAACATTCAGTACTTC
CASSPGGRQDWNIQYF
>TRBD1|TRBJ2-7|TRBV5-1|-
TGCGCCAGCAGCCCCAGGACAGGGCAGTACGAGCAGTACTTC
CASSPRTGQYEQYF